What follows describes a single T cell receptor beta chain. The data derive from a study of beta chain features in type 1 diabetes. As every portion of the isolated RNA was reverse transcribed, the sequencing read expressed TCRB transcripts. The method was immunoSEQ multiplex PCR; TCRdb's version includes in-frame clones alone and lacks a portion of them. The sample includes fewer than 200,000 clones, 13% seen only once; the top ten take roughly 0.6%. The length of the CDR3 is 14 residues. CDR1 is SGDLS and CDR2 is YYNGEE in the germline V gene. Trimming shortened V by 2 bases and J by 1 base, and 7 bases separated the two germline ends.

The sequence was obtained from a woman aged 18-29 years in good health. The source material was central memory CD4+ T cells from blood. The chain links TRBV9 to TRBJ1-3; D is unclear. CDR3 DNA: TGTGCCAGCAGCGTTAGCGGTTCTGGAAACACCATATATTTT. Translated, it gives CASSVSGSGNTIYF.